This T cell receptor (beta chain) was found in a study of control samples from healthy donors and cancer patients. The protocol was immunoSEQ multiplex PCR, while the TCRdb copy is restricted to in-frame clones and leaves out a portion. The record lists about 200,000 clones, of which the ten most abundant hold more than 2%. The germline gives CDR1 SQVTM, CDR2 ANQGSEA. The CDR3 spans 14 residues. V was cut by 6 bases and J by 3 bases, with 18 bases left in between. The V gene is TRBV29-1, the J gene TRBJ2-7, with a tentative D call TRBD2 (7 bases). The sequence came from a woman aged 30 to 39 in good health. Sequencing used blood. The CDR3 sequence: CSVIWGGGVYEQYF. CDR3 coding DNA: TGCAGCGTCATCTGGGGGGGCGGCGTCTACGAGCAGTACTTC.